The 28 T cell receptor beta chains reported below all come from one sample, sequenced in a study of glioma-infiltrating T cells. The iRepertoire nested amplicon-rescue multiplex PCR amplified TCR alpha and beta CDR3s from RNA. TCRdb re-called the multiplex PCR reads with MiXCR, one entry per CDR3 protein. The sample records approximately 120,000 distinct CDR3 sequences, roughly 24% being singletons. The specimen was glioma tissue, nonneoplastic brain tissue, or PBMCs (not recorded which). These receptors originate from a human donor with low-grade glioma or glioblastoma, undergoing nonglioma brain surgery, or in good health (not recorded which).

There are many counts of this clonotype. This chain connects TRBV19 to TRBJ2-5, with 8 nucleotides matching TRBD1. There are 15 residues in the CDR3. Germline-derived CDR1 and CDR2 are LNHDA and SQIVND (reference sequence). With 6 bases clipped from V and 5 bases from J, the junction kept 11 bases outside the gene matches. CDR3 DNA: TGTGCCAGTAGAATTAACCGGGACAGGATGGAGACCCAGTACTTC. Its translation: CASRINRDRMETQYF. Together with reference TRBV19 and TRBJ2-5, the CDR3 gives the full variable domain: DGGITQSPKYLFRKEGQNVTLSCEQNLNHDAMYWYRQDPGQGLRLIYYSQIVNDFQKGDIAEGYSVSREKKESFPLTVTSAQKNPTAFYLCASRINRDRMETQYFGPGTRLLVL.

This clonotype was counted at least ten times. This chain links TRBV12-5 with TRBJ2-1; D call uncertain. Germline CDR1 LGHNT, CDR2 FRNRAP. V was cut by 2 bases and J by 8 bases, with 13 bases left in between. The CDR3 spans 14 residues. CDR3: CASGLNRVGDEQFF. The DNA for the CDR3 is TGTGCTAGTGGTTTGAATAGGGTTGGGGATGAGCAGTTCTTC.

Ten or more counts support this clonotype. J is TRBJ2-5 and V is TRBV5-4; weak D call: TRBD2 (6 bases). The ends were cut back, 0 bases at V and 5 bases at J, with 8 bases in the middle. CDR3 length: 13 residues. The germline V gene has CDR1 SGHNT and CDR2 YYREEE (reference sequence). CDR3 DNA sequence: TGTGCCAGCAGCTTGGAGACTAGGGAGACCCAGTACTTC. It is translated as CASSLETRETQYF.

Notes on this clonotype: A read error may explain this, as a much larger clone is one base away. J is TRBJ2-1 and V is TRBV7-9; 8 nucleotides match TRBD1. The germline gives CDR1 SEHNR, CDR2 FQNEAQ (reference sequence). The CDR3 runs 14 residues. CDR3 amino acids: CASSTGQGRDEQLF. CDR3 coding DNA: TGTGCCAGCAGCACCGGACAGGGCCGCGATGAGCAGCTCTTC.

With respect to this clonotype: A read error may be the cause here, since a much bigger clone is one base away. The chain recombines TRBV24-1 with TRBJ1-2, with D unresolved. Germline V gene lookup returns CDR1 KGHDR and CDR2 SFDVKD. V lost 8 bases and J 7 bases, leaving 16 bases between the germline ends. This CDR3 has 13 amino acids. The CDR3 DNA is TGTGCCACCATCGTGAGAGTGGCCCCTGGCTACACCTTC. Translation: CATIVRVAPGYTF.

The sample holds a few counts of this clonotype. V and J are TRBV7-3 and TRBJ2-1; the match to TRBD1 covers 10 bases. The CDR3 extends over 15 amino acids. The V segment lost 5 bases and the J segment 5 bases; nucleotides outside the gene matches: 6. CDR1 and CDR2 (germline): SGHTA, FQGTGA. CDR3 coding DNA: TGTGCCAGCAGCCAAACGGGACAGGGGCACAATGAGCAGTTCTTC. Its protein product is CASSQTGQGHNEQFF.

The gene calls are TRBV2 and TRBJ1-1; TRBD1 agrees at 10 bases. This CDR3 region has 13 residues. CDR1 and CDR2 (germline): SNHLY, FYNNEI. The V segment lost 6 bases and the J segment 7 bases; nucleotides outside the gene matches: 5. This CDR3 is CASRARTGGEAFF. The DNA for the CDR3 is TGTGCCAGCAGGGCTCGGACAGGGGGTGAAGCTTTCTTT.

This clonotype was seen only a few times. A much larger clone is a single base away; this may be a read error. V gene TRBV20-1 combines with J gene TRBJ2-3; no definite D call. The CDR3 has 11 amino acids. Germline CDR1 is DFQATT and CDR2 is SNEGSKA (reference sequence). CDR3: CSGIHSDMQYF. The CDR3 DNA follows: TGCAGTGGAATTCACAGTGATATGCAGTATTTT.

This clonotype was observed many times. The genes are TRBV28 and TRBJ1-3, with 8 bases aligning to TRBD1. There are 15 residues in the CDR3. The V gene end was trimmed by 5 bases and the J gene end by 2 bases; junction bases not matched to a gene: 5. The germline gives CDR1 MDHEN, CDR2 SYDVKM. The CDR3 is CASSVTGDAGNTIYF. CDR3 nucleotides: TGTGCCAGCAGTGTGACAGGGGACGCTGGAAACACCATATATTTT.

In this sample, this clonotype turned up many times. The chain is built from TRBV6-1 and TRBJ2-7, with D tentatively TRBD2 (6 bases). The V gene lost 6 bases and the J gene lost 6 bases, with 21 bases spanning the gap. There are 15 residues in the CDR3. Germline CDR1 is MNHNS and CDR2 is SASEGT. CDR3 protein: CASSTPRGPSAEQYF. The CDR3 DNA reads as TGTGCCAGCAGCACGCCGCGGGGCCCCTCGGCCGAGCAGTACTTC.

At least ten counts were recorded for this clonotype. The chain links TRBV15 to TRBJ2-7, with 10 bases matching TRBD2. V shed 0 bases and J 5 bases; nucleotides not matched to a gene: 7. Germline V gives CDR1 LNHNV, CDR2 YYDKDF (reference sequence). This CDR3 contains 16 residues. The CDR3 is CATSRESSSGRNEQYF. The CDR3 DNA reads as TGTGCCACCAGCAGAGAATCCTCTAGCGGGAGAAACGAGCAGTACTTC.

In the case of this clonotype: A much bigger clone sits one base away, suggesting this may be a read error. The rearrangement links TRBV2 to TRBJ2-3; the D gene is possibly TRBD2 (6 bases). The germline V gene encodes CDR1 SNHLY and CDR2 FYNNEI. CDR3 length equals 14 residues. CDR3 bases: TGTGCCAGCAGTGAAGTCCCAGAGGGAGGTACGCAGTGTTTT. Protein sequence: CASSEVPEGGTQCF.

This clonotype was detected many times. The chain uses TRBV12-3 or TRBV12-4 and TRBJ1-1; TRBD1 might be the D (6 bases). This CDR3 contains 18 residues. V was pared by 4 bases and J by 1 base, with 22 bases between. CDR3 sequence: CASSSSLVQGRGNTEAFF. DNA for the CDR3: TGTGCCAGCAGTTCATCCTTAGTACAGGGACGAGGGAACACTGAAGCTTTCTTT.

As regards this clonotype: It may be a read error: a sequence one base away is much more abundant. The chain links TRBV4-1 to TRBJ2-7, with 9 bases that match TRBD2. The CDR3 is 17 amino acids. The germline V gene has CDR1 MGHRA and CDR2 YSYEKL. The CDR3 sequence: CACSQGRLAGSLLEQYF. CDR3 coding DNA: TGCGCCTGCAGCCAAGGTAGGCTAGCGGGAAGTCTCCTCGAGCAGTACTTC.

The V call is TRBV5-5, the J call TRBJ2-7; D might be TRBD1 (5 bases). Trimming stripped 2 bases from V and 6 bases from J, with 12 bases between. The V gene's germline CDR1 is SGHKS and CDR2 YYEKEE (reference sequence). CDR3 length: 13 residues. The chain's CDR3 is CASSFPFQGEQYF. The CDR3 DNA is TGTGCCAGCAGCTTCCCGTTTCAGGGCGAGCAGTACTTC.

This sequence joins TRBV12-3 or TRBV12-4 and TRBJ1-2; D gene uncertain. The V end was cut by 6 bases, the J end by 6 bases, with 17 bases between. The CDR3 contains 14 residues. CDR3 in amino acids: CASSRSSTSDGYTF. The CDR3 DNA reads as TGTGCCAGCAGCCGTAGCAGTACCTCTGATGGCTACACCTTC.

Of note for this clonotype: Since a much larger clone is just one base distant, this may be a read error. The V call is TRBV2, the J call TRBJ2-1; 8 bases fit TRBD2. CDR3 size: 14 residues. Unmatched junction bases numbered 7, after V lost 8 bases and J lost 4 bases. Germline-derived CDR1 and CDR2 are SNHLY and FYNNEI. The CDR3 DNA sequence: TGTGCCAGCCCGGGACTAGGGGCTTACAATGAGCAGTTCTTC. As protein: CASPGLGAYNEQFF.

This clonotype was recorded at least ten times. This chain uses TRBV19 with TRBJ2-1, with 10 bases that match TRBD2. CDR3 length equals 16 residues. CDR1 is LNHDA and CDR2 is SQIVND in the germline V gene (reference sequence). With 5 bases clipped from V and 5 bases from J, the junction kept 9 bases outside the gene matches. DNA of the CDR3: TGTGCCAGTAGTCCACCGGGACTAGCGAGGGACAATGAGCAGTTCTTC. It yields the protein CASSPPGLARDNEQFF. Using reference TRBV19 and TRBJ2-1 for the parts outside the CDR3, the full variable domain is DGGITQSPKYLFRKEGQNVTLSCEQNLNHDAMYWYRQDPGQGLRLIYYSQIVNDFQKGDIAEGYSVSREKKESFPLTVTSAQKNPTAFYLCASSPPGLARDNEQFFGPGTRLTVL.

This clonotype was observed many times. V gene TRBV2 combines with J gene TRBJ2-1; no clear D. V dropped 6 bases and J dropped 0 bases, with 12 bases sitting between them. The CDR3 loop spans 15 amino acids. The germline gives CDR1 SNHLY, CDR2 FYNNEI. This CDR3 is CASRIVGSSYNEQFF. The CDR3 nucleotides read TGTGCCAGCAGAATTGTGGGCAGCTCCTACAATGAGCAGTTCTTC.

This clonotype was seen only a few times. Mismatch with germline at one junction end may stem from a read error. This sequence joins TRBV7-9 and TRBJ2-1; possible D gene TRBD2, 5 bases. The CDR3 is 18 amino acids. In germline, CDR1 is SEHNR, CDR2 FQNEAQ (reference sequence). CDR3 sequence (DNA): TGTGCCAGCCGCTTAGCGATCGGGCTTCGGGCAATACACAATGAGCAGTTCTTC. Translating gives CASRLAIGLRAIHNEQFF.

A remark on this clonotype: This may be a read error: a much more frequent sequence differs by one nucleotide. This chain connects TRBV18 to TRBJ2-7; no reliable D call. The V gene's germline CDR1 is KGHSH and CDR2 LQKENI. This CDR3 spans 15 amino acids. Trimming shortened V by 2 bases and J by 4 bases, and 15 bases separated the two germline ends. CDR3 DNA: TGTGCCAGCTCACCAAATGGGGTGACTCAGTACGAGCAGTACTTC. Translated, it gives CASSPNGVTQYEQYF.

This clonotype was observed many times. This chain links TRBV28 with TRBJ2-1, with 12 bases aligning to TRBD2. Germline assignment: CDR1 MDHEN and CDR2 SYDVKM. Trimming removed 10 bases from V and 6 bases from J; junction bases left unmatched: 10. The CDR3 covers 15 residues. The CDR3 protein is CATSTSGSLRNEQFF. Here the CDR3 DNA reads TGTGCCACTTCGACTAGCGGGAGCCTCCGCAATGAGCAGTTCTTC.

On this clonotype itself: This could be a read error, since a much larger clone is one nucleotide away. The chain combines TRBV12-3 or TRBV12-4 with TRBJ2-4; D gene ambiguous. The CDR3 covers 13 residues. The CDR3 sequence: CASSFGPRNNQYF. As DNA, the CDR3 is TGTGCCAGCAGTTTTGGGCCAAGAAACAATCAGTACTTC.

In its sample, this clonotype was seen a few times. The V and J genes are TRBV29-1 and TRBJ1-2; D not resolved. Between the trimmed V and J ends, which lost 4 bases and 0 bases, there was a span of 6 bases. The CDR3 has 12 residues. Germline V gene lookup returns CDR1 SQVTM and CDR2 ANQGSEA. This CDR3 is CSVGVANYGYTF. The CDR3 coding sequence is TGCAGCGTTGGGGTAGCTAACTATGGCTACACCTTC.

This clonotype came up many times. The V and J genes are TRBV28 and TRBJ1-3; the D is unclear. Deletions cut 5 bases from V and 4 bases from J, with 15 bases between. The CDR3 spans 15 residues. Germline V gene sequence: CDR1 MDHEN, CDR2 SYDVKM. CDR3 sequence reads: CASSPSLGLGNTIYF. The CDR3, as DNA: TGTGCCAGCAGTCCATCATTGGGTCTCGGAAACACCATATATTTT. The full variable domain, completed using reference TRBV28 and TRBJ1-3, is DVKVTQSSRYLVKRTGEKVFLECVQDMDHENMFWYRQDPGLGLRLIYFSYDVKMKEKGDIPEGYSVSREKKERFSLILESASTNQTSMYLCASSPSLGLGNTIYFGEGSWLTVV.

Many counts were recorded for this clonotype. The chain has TRBV20-1 and TRBJ2-3; TRBD1 agrees at 9 bases. With V trimmed by 5 bases and J by 1 base, 7 bases remained unmatched. The CDR3 contains 15 residues. The germline gives CDR1 DFQATT, CDR2 SNEGSKA (reference sequence). In nucleotides, the CDR3 is TGCAGTGCTCCCGACAGGGGGGGAGGCACAGATACGCAGTATTTT. Protein product: CSAPDRGGGTDTQYF.

Of note for this clonotype: Germline is not matched at one junction end, which may reflect a read error. The rearrangement joins TRBV3-1 to TRBJ2-2; D tentatively reads TRBD1 or TRBD2 (6 bases each). There are 15 residues in the CDR3. Germline CDR1 and CDR2: LGHDT and YNNKEL (reference sequence). The CDR3 spells CASSLQPGDTGELSF. The DNA for the CDR3 is TGTGCCAGCAGCCTACAGCCGGGGGACACCGGGGAGCTGTCTTTT.

This clonotype was observed at least ten times. J is TRBJ1-6 and V is TRBV9; no firm D call. Trimming shortened V by 2 bases and J by 7 bases, and 13 bases separated the two germline ends. The CDR3 has 15 residues. CDR1 SGDLS and CDR2 YYNGEE come from the germline V gene. CDR3 nucleotides: TGTGCCAGCAGCGTTGCCCCCGTAGGAAATTCACCCCTCCACTTT. It encodes CASSVAPVGNSPLHF.